This T cell receptor (delta chain) was recorded in a study of γδ T cells in repeated Plasmodium falciparum infection. Turning to the study itself: Timepoints: baseline, immediately before selected infections, and 21 days after every infection.

On this clone itself: The protein TCRdb lists belongs to a much larger clone and differs from this DNA's translation at residue 16, which points to a read error; the protein shown is made from the DNA.

Each sorted gammadelta sample had TRG and TRD chains sequenced. TCRdb reanalysed the multiplex PCR reads with CATT. The repertoire holds roughly 90,000 delta-chain clones, with around 1.4% as singletons. Flow sorting of PBMC yielded separate Vgamma9/Vdelta2+ and Vdelta2-negative gammadelta T cell populations for bulk repertoire analysis. This CDR3 spans 21 amino acids. Germline trimming cut 0 bases from V and 8 bases from J; bases unmatched to any gene: 26. Germline V gene data show CDR1 as TSWWSYY and CDR2 as QGS. The sample was gamma-delta T cells from blood. This sequence joins TRDV1 and TRDJ1; 8 nucleotides agree with TRDD3. Here the J gene came from matching the DNA to germline, since TCRdb omits it. The source is a pool of human donors (malaria-infected and uninfected, not separated). DNA of the CDR3: TGTGCTCTTGGGGAACTAGGTAGTCTCCTAAACCCGTACTGGGGGGTACGGAAACTCATCTTT. This encodes CALGELGSLLNPYWGVRKLIF.